This TCR beta chain was captured by sequencing in a study of glioma-infiltrating T cells after dendritic cell vaccination. Turning to the study itself: Treatment, given 2003 to 2012, was autologous tumor lysate-pulsed dendritic cell vaccination.

Documented time point: after dendritic cell vaccination, including at tumor progression/relapse. No glioblastoma patient carried an isocitrate dehydrogenase mutation. Study conclusions and caveats: Estimated pretreatment TIL content predicted outcome after dendritic cell vaccination.

With respect to this clone: Its antigen remains unknown.

The PCR used 60 V beta and 13 J beta primers. Clones were read by immunoSEQ multiplex PCR, and TCRdb kept only the in-frame ones, dropping some. The sample consists of some 91,000 clones, over 75% of them appearing once. The CDR3 spans 15 residues. Trimming pared 9 bases from V and 0 bases from J, leaving 14 bases between. Looked up from germline, CDR1 is SNHLY and CDR2 is FYNNEI. This chain joins TRBV2 and TRBJ2-2; D is undetermined. The source of this sequence is a human donor with glioblastoma. The input for sequencing was blood, taken after dendritic cell vaccination. CDR3 protein: CASGKTAPNTGELFF. Written as DNA, the CDR3 is TGTGCCAGTGGAAAGACTGCCCCGAACACCGGGGAGCTGTTTTTT.